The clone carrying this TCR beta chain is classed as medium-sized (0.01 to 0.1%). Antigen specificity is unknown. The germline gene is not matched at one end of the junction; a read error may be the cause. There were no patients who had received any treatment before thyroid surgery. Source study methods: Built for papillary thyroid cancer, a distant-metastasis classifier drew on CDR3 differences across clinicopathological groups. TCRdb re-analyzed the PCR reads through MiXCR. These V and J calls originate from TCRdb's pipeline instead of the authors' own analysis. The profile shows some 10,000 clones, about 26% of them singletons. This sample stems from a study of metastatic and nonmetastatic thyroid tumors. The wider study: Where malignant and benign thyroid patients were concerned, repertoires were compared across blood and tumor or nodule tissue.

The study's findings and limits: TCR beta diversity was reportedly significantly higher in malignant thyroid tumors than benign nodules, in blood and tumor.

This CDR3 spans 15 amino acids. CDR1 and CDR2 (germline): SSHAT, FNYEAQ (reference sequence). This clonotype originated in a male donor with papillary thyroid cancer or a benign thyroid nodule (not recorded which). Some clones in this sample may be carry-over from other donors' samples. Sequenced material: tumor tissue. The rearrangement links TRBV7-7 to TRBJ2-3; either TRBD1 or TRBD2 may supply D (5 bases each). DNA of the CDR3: TGTGCTAGCAGCTTAAGGGGCGGGAGCACAGATACGCAGTATTTT. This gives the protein CASSLRGGSTDTQYF.